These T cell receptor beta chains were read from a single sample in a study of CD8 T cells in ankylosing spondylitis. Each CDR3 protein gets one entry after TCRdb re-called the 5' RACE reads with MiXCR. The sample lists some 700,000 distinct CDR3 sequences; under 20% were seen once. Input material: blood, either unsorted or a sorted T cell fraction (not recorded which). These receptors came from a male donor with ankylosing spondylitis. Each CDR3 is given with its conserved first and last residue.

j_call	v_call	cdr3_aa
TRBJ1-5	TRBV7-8	CASSHRQVDQPQHF
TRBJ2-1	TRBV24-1	CATSDSLGTNEQFF
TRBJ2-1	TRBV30	CAWSWGEDNEQFF
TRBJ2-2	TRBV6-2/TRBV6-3	CASSPLGRRDTGELFF
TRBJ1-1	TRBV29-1	CSVRTGKLNTEAFF
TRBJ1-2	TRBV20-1	CSAPMDRGRDNGYTF
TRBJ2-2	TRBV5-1	CASSLGSRGSGELFF
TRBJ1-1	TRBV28	CASSTSGAGDTEAFF
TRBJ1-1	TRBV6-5	CASSYGVGEAFF
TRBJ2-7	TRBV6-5	CASWSGRPPYEQYF
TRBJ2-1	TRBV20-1	CSAIWTSEVNEQFF
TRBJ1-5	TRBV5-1	CASSWQPNQPQHF
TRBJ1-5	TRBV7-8	CASIATGAGWAGNQPQHF
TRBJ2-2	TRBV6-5	CASSHIGQGANTGELFF
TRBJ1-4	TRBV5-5	CASSIQRPNEKLFF
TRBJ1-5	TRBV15	CATSRDFKGANQPQHF
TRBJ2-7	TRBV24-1	CATPAGDPSPHQYEQYF
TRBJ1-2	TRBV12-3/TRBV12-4	CASTLWGGGYTF
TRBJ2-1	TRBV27	CASSPAYSGMGNEQFF
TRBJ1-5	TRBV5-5	CASSLELLPSNQPQHF
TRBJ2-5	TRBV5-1	CASSLRGVSWETQYF
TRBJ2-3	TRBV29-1	CSVETGSDTQYF
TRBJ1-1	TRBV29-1	CSVRQGIMNTEAFF
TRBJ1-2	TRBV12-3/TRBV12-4	CASTHDRIYGYTF
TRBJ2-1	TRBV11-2	CASSLDRASGGLKQFF
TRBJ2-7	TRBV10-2	CASSDHGGSYEQYF
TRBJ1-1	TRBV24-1	CATRKDVTEAFF
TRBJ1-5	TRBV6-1	CASSERGGYSNQPQHF
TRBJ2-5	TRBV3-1	CASSPRLAHQETQYF
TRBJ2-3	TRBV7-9	CASSLGAVTTDTQYF
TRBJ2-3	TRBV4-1	CASSQDGGSSYTDTQYF
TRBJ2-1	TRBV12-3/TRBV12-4	CASSPAQGRDEQFF
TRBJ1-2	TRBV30	CAWSRDGASYGYTF
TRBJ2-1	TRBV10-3	CAISASGTHNEQFF
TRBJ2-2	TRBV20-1	CSARDQRQATGELFF
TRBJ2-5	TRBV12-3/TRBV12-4	CASSFWGAQETQYF
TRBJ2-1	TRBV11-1	CASSGGLAGGSSSYNEQFF
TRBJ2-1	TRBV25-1	CASSEPLGYNEQFF
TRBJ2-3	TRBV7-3	CASSSNGNTDTQYF
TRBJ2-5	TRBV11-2	CASSPGLEGETQYF
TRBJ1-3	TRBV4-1	CASSQGMGVSGNTIYF
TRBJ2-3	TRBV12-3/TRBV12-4	CASKNRRDSSTDTQYF
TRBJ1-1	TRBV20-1	CSAPGRRGFNTEAFF
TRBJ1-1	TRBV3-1	CASSRGTKGPEAFF
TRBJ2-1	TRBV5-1	CASRPIAYNEQFF